Listed below are T cell receptor beta chains from one sample, sequenced in a study of CD8+CD57+ T cells in acquired aplastic anemia. MiXCR, run by TCRdb on the reads, gives a single entry per CDR3 protein. The sample holds 450,000 to 600,000 distinct CDR3 sequences, around 33% seen once. The sequenced sample was sorted CD4+, CD8+, or CD8+CD57+ T cells (not recorded which) from PBMCs. The receptors derive from a human donor with aplastic anemia. Both conserved end residues are part of each CDR3. D genes are given only for firm matches. Rows give clone size only sometimes, using once, few, many, or a class for an expanded clone.

CASSDLVRQMNTEAFF	TGTGCCAGCAGTGACCTCGTTAGACAGATGAACACTGAAGCTTTCTTT	-	TRBV2	TRBJ1-1	many
CASSYRDPDTDTQYF	TGTGCCAGCAGCTATCGCGACCCAGACACAGATACGCAGTATTTT	-	TRBV11-2	TRBJ2-3	few
CATSRVRRMETQYF	TGTGCCACCAGCAGAGTTAGAAGAATGGAGACCCAGTACTTC	-	TRBV15	TRBJ2-5	few
CSARDGRYEQYF	TGCAGTGCTAGAGATGGCCGGTACGAGCAGTACTTC	-	TRBV20-1	TRBJ2-7	many
CAWSVSGHTGLGSPLHF	TGTGCCTGGAGTGTATCCGGCCATACAGGATTGGGCTCACCCCTCCACTTT	-	TRBV7-6	TRBJ1-6	-
CASSLYGTGDPHEQYF	TGTGCCAGCAGCTTATATGGGACAGGGGACCCCCACGAGCAGTACTTC	TRBD1	TRBV7-3	TRBJ2-7	few
CASSRDRGADTQYF	TGCGCCAGCAGCAGGGACAGGGGTGCAGATACGCAGTATTTT	TRBD1	TRBV5-1	TRBJ2-3	-
CASRDNEQFF	TGTGCCAGCCGAGACAATGAGCAGTTCTTC	-	TRBV25-1	TRBJ2-1	many
CATSSDFWSSYEQYF	TGTGCCACCAGCAGTGACTTTTGGTCCTCCTACGAGCAGTACTTC	-	TRBV15	TRBJ2-7	-
CASSLGAGGNGYTF	TGTGCCAGCAGCTTAGGGGCAGGGGGCAATGGCTACACCTTC	TRBD1	TRBV7-9	TRBJ1-2	few
CASSLEGRGLGYTF	TGTGCCAGCAGCTTGGAGGGGAGGGGGCTTGGCTACACCTTC	TRBD1	TRBV5-5	TRBJ1-2	-
CASSFGGQNYGYTF	TGTGCCAGCAGCTTCGGGGGGCAAAACTATGGCTACACCTTC	-	TRBV5-8	TRBJ1-2	-
CASSQDLTQYF	TGTGCCAGCAGCCAAGATTTAACCCAGTACTTC	-	TRBV3-1	TRBJ2-5	-
CASSWALGYEQYF	TGTGCCAGTAGCTGGGCTTTAGGCTACGAGCAGTACTTC	-	TRBV19	TRBJ2-7	-
CSARDFGRALNEQFF	TGCAGTGCTAGAGATTTCGGGAGGGCCCTCAATGAGCAGTTCTTC	TRBD2	TRBV20-1	TRBJ2-1	few
CASSADRGSEPQHF	TGTGCCAGCAGTGCCGACAGGGGTTCGGAGCCCCAGCATTTT	TRBD1	TRBV6-4	TRBJ1-5	few
CASSLDGTGREYF	TGCGCCAGCAGCTTGGATGGGACAGGGAGGGAGTATTTT	TRBD1	TRBV5-1	TRBJ2-3	-
CASIGLPDSPLHF	TGTGCCAGCATTGGGCTACCGGATTCACCCCTCCACTTT	-	TRBV2	TRBJ1-6	many
CASSLVSRKAFF	TGTGCCAGCAGCTTAGTTTCCCGAAAAGCTTTCTTT	-	TRBV7-2	TRBJ1-1	many
CASSQGIKISPLHF	TGTGCCAGCAGCCAAGGGATTAAGATCTCACCCCTCCACTTT	-	TRBV14	TRBJ1-6	many
CASRAGVSEAFF	TGCGCCAGCAGAGCGGGGGTCAGTGAAGCTTTCTTT	-	TRBV4-1	TRBJ1-1	-
CAWSGGGNTIYF	TGTGCCTGGAGTGGGGGTGGAAACACCATATATTTT	-	TRBV30	TRBJ1-3	-
CASSGGQGQWNTEAFF	TGTGCCAGTAGCGGCGGACAGGGACAATGGAACACTGAAGCTTTCTTT	TRBD1	TRBV19	TRBJ1-1	few
CASSLAGFEYGYTF	TGCGCCAGCAGCTTGGCAGGGTTCGAGTATGGCTACACCTTC	-	TRBV5-1	TRBJ1-2	many
CASSLYPPGTLTYNEQFF	TGTGCCAGCAGCTTATACCCCCCCGGGACACTAACGTACAATGAGCAGTTCTTC	-	TRBV11-2	TRBJ2-1	few
CASSSTDRVGYTF	TGTGCCAGCTCCTCAACGGACAGGGTCGGCTACACCTTC	TRBD1	TRBV18	TRBJ1-2	-
CASSFSGTVSYEQYF	TGCGCCAGCAGCTTTTCCGGGACAGTCTCCTACGAGCAGTACTTC	TRBD1	TRBV10-2	TRBJ2-7	many
CASSDDPSYEQYF	TGTGCCAGCAGTGATGACCCCTCCTACGAGCAGTACTTC	-	TRBV6-1	TRBJ2-7	-
CASSETSGYGGYTF	TGTGCCAGCAGTGAAACCTCAGGGTACGGAGGCTACACCTTC	-	TRBV2	TRBJ1-2	many
CATSRVGGGNTEAFF	TGTGCCACCAGCAGAGTCGGGGGAGGGAACACTGAAGCTTTCTTT	-	TRBV15	TRBJ1-1	many
CASSRDREIGRPEAFF	TGTGCCAGCAGTCGAGACAGGGAGATTGGGAGGCCTGAAGCTTTCTTT	TRBD1	TRBV12-3/TRBV12-4	TRBJ1-1	few
CATSDPSSSQETQYF	TGTGCCACCAGTGACCCCAGCTCGAGCCAAGAGACCCAGTACTTC	-	TRBV24-1	TRBJ2-5	-
CSAPTASTDTQYF	TGCAGTGCCCCGACAGCTAGCACAGATACGCAGTATTTT	-	TRBV20-1	TRBJ2-3	many
CASSLGDGGGGQPQHF	TGTGCCAGCAGCTTAGGGGACGGGGGTGGAGGTCAGCCCCAGCATTTT	-	TRBV11-1	TRBJ1-5	many
CAISESRGDSNQPQHF	TGTGCCATCAGTGAGTCGCGGGGTGACAGCAATCAGCCCCAGCATTTT	-	TRBV10-3	TRBJ1-5	many
CASRPDVGELFF	TGTGCCAGCAGGCCCGATGTCGGGGAGCTGTTTTTT	-	TRBV9	TRBJ2-2	-
CASSQSEIMNTEAFF	TGCGCCAGCAGTCAGAGCGAAATCATGAACACTGAAGCTTTCTTT	-	TRBV5-1	TRBJ1-1	-
CASSEGPTSYGYTF	TGTGCCAGCAGTGAAGGTCCCACCTCGTATGGCTACACCTTC	-	TRBV2	TRBJ1-2	many